This section outlines one T cell receptor beta chain sequence together with its context. Its recognized antigen is unknown. Base qualities were left out, and no much larger clone turns up one base away. This sample stems from a study of shared clonotypes between healthy human individuals (dated by TCRdb to 2020 to 2021). Background on the whole study: The cohort included a few men and two women between 18 and 49 years of age. Per donor, three plates each were used for CD4 naive and CD4 memory, two for CD8 naive, and one for CD8 memory. Per donor, leukapheresis produced somewhere between about 0.94 and 9.5 billion PBMCs. Libraries were prepared and TCR repertoires were sequenced by different laboratories using diverse techniques, in order to increase sequencing depth and limit assay-specific biases. Blood TCR repertoires of about five healthy adults were deeply sequenced to estimate repertoire size and the extent of clonotype sharing between individuals.

Healthy HIV-negative adults with no recently reported acute infections or vaccinations were included as donors. Every donor was a Caucasian adult residing in Nashville, Tennessee, USA. CD4+ T cells were enriched through magnetic negative selection, after which naive cells were positively selected on CD45RA and the remaining negative fraction served as the memory subset. Blood was collected by leukapheresis, and PBMCs were isolated by Ficoll-Histopaque density gradient centrifugation and then cryopreserved in liquid nitrogen vapor phase. Analytical flow cytometry was used to check the purity and quantity of each magnetically sorted T cell population. Each sorted fraction had its genomic DNA isolated and then quantified by UV absorbance on a Nanodrop 2000c. Paper-wide results and their limitations: Only blood was sampled, and tissue TCR repertoires likely differ from those in blood. Pairwise subsampling indicated that sequencing depth was expected to affect the degree of clonotype sharing among donors. Clonotypes shared by all four sorted-subset donors showed higher generation probabilities than non-shared clonotypes. Incomplete sequencing was indicated by rarefaction of sorted-subset datasets, despite the large sequencing depth. Estimated clonotype richness was generally larger for naive than for memory subsets. When several donors were compared, the shared fraction of clonotypes was about 5% for naive CD4, around 3.6% for naive CD8, more than 2% for memory CD4, and around 0.37% for memory CD8. Because the study included only a small number of donors, the genetic and exposure-history diversity represented was limited.

TCR CDR3 regions were amplified from genomic DNA by multiplex PCR using the deep immunoSEQ assay. Genomic DNA extracted from each cell subset was distributed evenly over all wells of several immunoSEQ 96-well plates, and each plate served as one replicate. For sorted subsets, each replicate PCR was loaded with about 200 ng genomic DNA, equivalent to 25,000 to 35,000 T cell genomes. Purified libraries were measured with a Qubit 3.0 fluorometer, size-checked on a Bioanalyzer 2100, and measured again with the KAPA Library Quantification kit. Each immunoSEQ 96-well plate was sequenced on its own single-read 150-cycle Illumina NextSeq 550 flow cell. The study's own analysis went as follows. Because the immunoSEQ output included only junctional sequences and no quality scores, the filtering could not be the same as the filtering used for full-length reads. Sequences were annotated with PyIR, a Python wrapper for IgBLAST v1.9, and V/J genes and CDR3 were assigned using IMGT germline references. Reads were filtered out if the reads had weak V/J assignments (E-value above 1e-6), no CDR3, stop codons, out-of-frame junctions, or ambiguous translated residues. V3J clonotypes were defined as sequences sharing an identical inferred V gene, J gene, and CDR3 amino acid sequence. The percentage overlap between two repertoires was calculated by dividing the number of shared unique clonotypes by the size of the smaller repertoire. Richness of each repertoire was evaluated using RTK rarefaction, the Chao1 estimator, and Recon v2.1 estimates of unobserved clonotypes. OLGA was used to compute generation probabilities for all TCRbeta clonotypes that the gDNA method yielded from a handful of donors. TCRdb re-hosts the immuneACCESS table, in-frame sequences only. Its copies lack some clones; in the studies checked, an unresolved V gene accounts for under half of them, and the cause for the rest is not known. V and J calls and clone size are copied from that table; D and trimming were computed from the DNA. This sample holds approximately 2.3 million clones; approximately 95% were observed only once. The ten most abundant clones make up under 0.45% of the sample.

V is reduced by 4 bases and J by 5 bases, leaving a spacing of 12 bases between them. The CDR3 contains 14 residues, cysteine and phenylalanine counted. Only the CDR3 part of the read is kept: 42 bases, read in frame from the first base. The germline V gene encodes CDR1 SNHLY and CDR2 FYNNEI. The source material was naive CD4+ T cells from PBMCs. The sample's cell subset or site label is to be understood as: CD45RA+ positively selected. The chain is assembled from TRBV2 and TRBJ1-5, and TRBD1 may be the D gene, going by 5 matching bases. This receptor was obtained from a man between 18 and 29 years old in good health. Some clones in this sample may be carry-over from other donors' samples. DNA sequence: TGTGCCAGCAGTGTTCGGGGCTTGGATCAGCCCCAGCATTTT. It codes for CASSVRGLDQPQHF.